These 24 T cell receptor beta chains came from one sample sequenced in a study of patients and donors after allogeneic stem cell transplantation. From the RT-PCR reads, TCRdb called clonotypes with MiXCR, one entry per CDR3 protein. Found here are approximately 140,000 distinct CDR3 sequences, 30% to 45% of them singletons; the top ten hold 40% to 55%. Specimen: blood, either unsorted or a sorted T cell fraction (not recorded which). These receptors were collected from a human donor who was either an allogeneic HSCT recipient or a stem cell or donor lymphocyte infusion donor (not recorded which). It is not recorded whose cells these are; they may come from a transplant donor.

The chain couples TRBV10-3 to TRBJ2-1; 12 bases align to TRBD2. V dropped 7 bases and J dropped 5; count of bases not matched to a gene: 3. Looked up from germline, CDR1 is ENHRY and CDR2 is SYGVKD. The CDR3 covers 14 residues. CDR3 amino acids: CAITPSGGDNEQFF. The CDR3 DNA is TGTGCCATCACGCCTAGCGGGGGGGACAATGAGCAGTTCTTC.

This chain links TRBV12-3 or TRBV12-4 with TRBJ1-4; D possibly corresponds to TRBD1 (5 bases). This CDR3 contains 18 residues. Trimming removed 1 base from V and 5 bases from J, with 20 bases in between. The DNA of the CDR3 is TGTGCCAGCAGTTTAGGGCAGGGAAGAGCGAGGTCAAATGAAAAACTGTTTTTT. Protein: CASSLGQGRARSNEKLFF.

Only a few counts were recorded for this clonotype. CDR3 protein: CASSLGTGGATRETQYF. Written as DNA, the CDR3 is TGTGCCAGCAGTTTAGGGACAGGGGGCGCGACACGAGAGACCCAGTACTTC. The chain is built from TRBV27 and TRBJ2-5, with 12 bases matching TRBD1. The trim removed 2 bases at V and 4 bases at J, leaving 8 bases unmatched. Germline V CDR1 and CDR2: MNHEY, SMNVEV (reference sequence). The length of the CDR3 is 17 residues.

This clonotype was detected many times. The rearrangement links TRBV4-3 to TRBJ1-1, with D unresolved. CDR1 is LGHNA and CDR2 is YSLEER in the germline V gene. The CDR3 has 14 residues. The germline V and J ends were trimmed by 0 bases and 1 base, with 6 bases remaining between them. The CDR3 sequence is CASSQDGRNTEAFF. DNA for the CDR3: TGCGCCAGCAGCCAAGATGGCAGGAACACTGAAGCTTTCTTT.

The chain carries TRBV20-1 and TRBJ1-1; the D is unclear. The ends were cut back, 0 bases at V and 4 bases at J, with 21 bases in the middle. The CDR3 extends over 17 amino acids. The V gene's germline CDR1 is DFQATT and CDR2 SNEGSKA (reference sequence). This CDR3 reads CSARDKGESLWGTEAFF. In DNA form, the CDR3 reads TGCAGTGCTAGAGATAAGGGTGAGAGCCTTTGGGGCACTGAAGCTTTCTTT.

The sample holds a few counts of this clonotype. As DNA, the CDR3 is TGCAGTGCTAGAGATCCGAGCTCCTACAATGAGCAGTTCTTC. Translation: CSARDPSSYNEQFF. The chain links TRBV20-1 to TRBJ2-1; the D is unclear. The CDR3 runs to 14 residues. V lost 0 bases and J lost 0, with 6 bases in between. Germline V gene data show CDR1 as DFQATT and CDR2 as SNEGSKA (reference sequence).

The rearrangement uses TRBV10-3 and TRBJ1-5; 7 bases line up with TRBD1. The CDR3 runs to 15 residues. CDR1 ENHRY and CDR2 SYGVKD come from the germline V gene. The V segment lost 6 bases and the J segment 0 bases; nucleotides outside the gene matches: 5. DNA of the CDR3: TGTGCCATCAGCTCAGGGGGTTATAGCAATCAGCCCCAGCATTTT. Translation gives CAISSGGYSNQPQHF.

This clonotype was found a few times. The chain uses TRBV29-1 and TRBJ2-1; 9 nucleotides agree with TRBD1. Per the germline V gene, CDR1 is SQVTM and CDR2 is ANQGSEA. V was pared by 3 bases and J by 7 bases, with 4 bases of the junction left unmatched. The CDR3 totals 13 residues. The DNA of the CDR3 is TGCAGCGTTGATGACAGGGGGGATAATGAGCAGTTCTTC. It is translated as CSVDDRGDNEQFF.

This clonotype was counted only a few times. V gene TRBV12-3 or TRBV12-4 combines with J gene TRBJ1-6; no firm D call. V lost 2 bases and J lost 10, with 6 bases in between. CDR3 size: 12 residues. CDR3 amino acids: CASSLFASPLHF. For the CDR3, the DNA is TGTGCCAGCAGTTTATTCGCCTCACCCCTCCACTTT.

The chain joins TRBV7-2 to TRBJ2-5; D remains ambiguous. This CDR3 contains 13 residues. With 5 bases removed from V and 10 bases from J, the gap between germline ends came to 17 bases. Germline loops: CDR1 SGHTA, CDR2 FQGNSA. CDR3: CASSPVMDRNQYF. As DNA, the CDR3 is TGTGCCAGCAGCCCTGTAATGGACCGAAACCAGTACTTC.

This clonotype occurred once. V usage is TRBV7-9 and J usage is TRBJ1-4, with D perhaps matching TRBD1 (5 bases). CDR1 is SEHNR, CDR2 FQNEAQ, per germline (reference sequence). V lost 6 bases, J lost 7 bases, and 15 bases lay in between. The CDR3 runs to 14 residues. DNA of the CDR3: TGTGCCAGCAGTGAGACCAGGGAGATTGAAAAACTGTTTTTT. Translation gives CASSETREIEKLFF.

The V gene is TRBV12-3 or TRBV12-4, the J gene TRBJ1-1; D is perhaps TRBD1 (6 bases). The length of the CDR3 is 13 residues. V shed 3 bases and J shed 5 bases, with 10 bases lying between them. The CDR3 bases are TGTGCCAGCAGTTTTACAGGGAGGACTGAAGCTTTCTTT. Translation gives CASSFTGRTEAFF.

This sequence joins TRBV27 and TRBJ2-2; the match to TRBD2 covers 7 bases. V was pared by 7 bases and J by 7 bases, with 3 bases of the junction left unmatched. The CDR3 has 12 amino acids. Germline V gene data show CDR1 as MNHEY and CDR2 as SMNVEV (reference sequence). Written as DNA, the CDR3 is TGTGCCAGCATGCGGGGGTTCGGGGAGCTGTTTTTT. Translated: CASMRGFGELFF.

The genes are TRBV4-3 and TRBJ2-1; TRBD2 agrees at 8 bases. Unmatched junction bases numbered 4, after V lost 5 bases and J lost 1 base. Germline lookup yields CDR1 LGHNA and CDR2 YSLEER. CDR3 size: 15 residues. The CDR3 nucleotides read TGCGCCAGCAGCAACCGCGGGGGGTCCTACAATGAGCAGTTCTTC. Amino acids: CASSNRGGSYNEQFF.

The V and J genes are TRBV7-9 and TRBJ1-5, with a possible D match to TRBD1 (6 bases). Germline V gene data show CDR1 as SEHNR and CDR2 as FQNEAQ (reference sequence). The CDR3 spans 14 residues. Trimming took 1 base from V and 5 from J, leaving 9 bases between them. The CDR3 loop reads CASSLGGRHQPQHF. The CDR3 DNA reads TGTGCCAGCAGCTTAGGGGGGCGCCATCAGCCCCAGCATTTT.

The rearrangement uses TRBV25-1 and TRBJ2-3; D not certain. The length of the CDR3 is 11 residues. Trimming shortened V by 3 bases and J by 4 bases, and 2 bases separated the two germline ends. The germline V gene has CDR1 MGHDK and CDR2 SYGVNS. DNA for the CDR3: TGTGCCAGCAGTGAGGCAGATACGCAGTATTTT. Protein product: CASSEADTQYF.

This clonotype has more than one count but fewer than ten. J is TRBJ1-2 and V is TRBV5-1; D is perhaps TRBD1 (6 bases). This CDR3 is 13 amino acids long. V was clipped by 0 bases and J by 4 bases, with 7 bases between them. In germline, CDR1 is SGHRS, CDR2 YFSETQ. The CDR3 region has the DNA TGCGCCAGCAGCTTGGTGGGGGCCTATGGCTACACCTTC. Its protein is CASSLVGAYGYTF.

The genes are TRBV12-3 or TRBV12-4 and TRBJ2-4; D is unclear. V lost 8 bases and J lost 2, with 10 bases in between. This CDR3 is 13 amino acids long. The CDR3 bases are TGTGCCAGCTCCGTGCTGCCCAAAAACATTCAGTACTTC. It specifies CASSVLPKNIQYF.

The chain is built from TRBV6-6 and TRBJ2-2; D is possibly TRBD1 or TRBD2 (5 bases each). CDR1 is MNHNY and CDR2 is SVGAGI in the germline V gene (reference sequence). V lost 5 bases, J lost 13 bases, and 17 bases lay in between. The CDR3 spans 13 residues. CDR3 DNA sequence: TGTGCCAGCAGTCGCAGGCAAGAGGGACGGCTGTTTTTT. Protein sequence: CASSRRQEGRLFF.

The chain links TRBV3-1 to TRBJ2-7; D tentatively fits TRBD1 or TRBD2 (5 bases each). Trimming cost V 4 bases and J 1 base, with 14 bases left between them. The length of the CDR3 is 15 residues. Germline CDR1 LGHDT, CDR2 YNNKEL (reference sequence). CDR3 DNA: TGTGCCAGCAGCCCATCGGGACGGCCGTCCTACGAGCAGTACTTC. Translated, it gives CASSPSGRPSYEQYF.

This chain uses TRBV12-3 or TRBV12-4 with TRBJ2-1, with 8 bases matching TRBD2. V lost 7 bases and J lost 9; bases outside the gene matches: 8. The CDR3 loop spans 13 amino acids. The CDR3 sequence is CASNAGGPVEQFF. DNA for the CDR3: TGTGCCAGCAATGCGGGGGGCCCGGTTGAGCAGTTCTTC.

V usage is TRBV28 and J usage is TRBJ1-1, with D unresolved. CDR1 is MDHEN, CDR2 SYDVKM, per germline. The germline V and J ends were trimmed by 6 bases and 0 bases, with 5 bases remaining between them. This CDR3 is 12 amino acids long. The CDR3 nucleotides read TGTGCCAGCAGACGAATGAACACTGAAGCTTTCTTT. Protein: CASRRMNTEAFF.

The chain is built from TRBV9 and TRBJ1-2, with a weak D call TRBD1 (6 bases). The V end lost 3 bases, the J end lost 1 base, and 10 bases lay between the germline ends. The germline CDR1 and CDR2 sequences are SGDLS and YYNGEE. This CDR3 is built from 14 residues. This CDR3 is CASSGDRFNYGYTF. For the CDR3, the DNA is TGTGCCAGCAGCGGCGACAGGTTTAACTATGGCTACACCTTC.

This clonotype was counted a few times. The rearrangement uses TRBV9 and TRBJ2-1; no definite D call. V was pared by 0 bases and J by 10 bases, with 11 bases between. CDR3 length: 13 amino acids. Germline V lookup: CDR1 SGDLS, CDR2 YYNGEE. CDR3 bases: TGTGCCAGCAGCGTAGGAGGAAATCGGGAGCAGTTCTTC. Its protein product is CASSVGGNREQFF.